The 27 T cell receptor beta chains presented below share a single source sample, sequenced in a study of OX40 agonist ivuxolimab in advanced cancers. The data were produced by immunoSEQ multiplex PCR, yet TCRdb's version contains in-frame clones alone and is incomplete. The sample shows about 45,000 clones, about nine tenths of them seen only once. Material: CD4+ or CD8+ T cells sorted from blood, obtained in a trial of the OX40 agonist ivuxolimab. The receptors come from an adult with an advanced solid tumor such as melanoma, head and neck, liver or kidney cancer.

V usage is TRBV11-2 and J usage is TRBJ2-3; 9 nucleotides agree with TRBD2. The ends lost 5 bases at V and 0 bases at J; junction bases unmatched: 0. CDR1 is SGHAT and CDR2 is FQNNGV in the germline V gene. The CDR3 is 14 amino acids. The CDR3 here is CASSTSGSTDTQYF. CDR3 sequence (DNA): TGTGCCAGCAGCACTAGCGGGAGCACAGATACGCAGTATTTT.

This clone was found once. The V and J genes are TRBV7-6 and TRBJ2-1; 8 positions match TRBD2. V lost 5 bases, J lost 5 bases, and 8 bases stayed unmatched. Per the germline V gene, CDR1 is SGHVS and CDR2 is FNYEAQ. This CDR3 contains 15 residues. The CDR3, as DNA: TGTGCCAGCAGCAATCGATATAGCGGGAACAATGAGCAGTTCTTC. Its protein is CASSNRYSGNNEQFF.

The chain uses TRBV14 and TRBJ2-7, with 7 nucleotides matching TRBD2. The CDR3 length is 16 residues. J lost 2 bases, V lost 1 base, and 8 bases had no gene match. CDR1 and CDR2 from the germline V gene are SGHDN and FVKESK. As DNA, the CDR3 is TGTGCCAGCAGCCAAGGGCCTCCAGGACTAGCCTACGAGCAGTACTTC. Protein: CASSQGPPGLAYEQYF.

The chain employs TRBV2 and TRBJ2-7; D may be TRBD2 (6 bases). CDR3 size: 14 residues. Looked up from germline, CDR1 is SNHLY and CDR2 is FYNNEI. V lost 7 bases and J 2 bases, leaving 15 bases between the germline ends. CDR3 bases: TGTGCCAGCACCCGGGAGAGGGGACCCTACGAGCAGTACTTC. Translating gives CASTRERGPYEQYF. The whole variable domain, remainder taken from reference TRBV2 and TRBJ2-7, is EPEVTQTPSHQVTQMGQEVILRCVPISNHLYFYWYRQILGQKVEFLVSFYNNEISEKSEIFDDQFSVERPDGSNFTLKIRSTKLEDSAMYFCASTRERGPYEQYFGPGTRLTVT.

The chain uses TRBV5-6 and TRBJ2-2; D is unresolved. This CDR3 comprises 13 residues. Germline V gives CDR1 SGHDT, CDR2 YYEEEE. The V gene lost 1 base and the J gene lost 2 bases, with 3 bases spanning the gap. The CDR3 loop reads CASSLFNTGELFF. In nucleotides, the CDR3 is TGTGCCAGCAGCTTGTTTAACACCGGGGAGCTGTTTTTT.

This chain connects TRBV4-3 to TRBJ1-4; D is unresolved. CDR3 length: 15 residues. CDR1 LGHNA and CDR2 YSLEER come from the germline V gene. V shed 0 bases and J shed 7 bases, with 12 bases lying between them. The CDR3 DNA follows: TGCGCCAGCAGCCAAGATCAAGCGGAGGGTGAAAAACTGTTTTTT. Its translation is CASSQDQAEGEKLFF.

The CDR3 here is CASSLGPTSQETQYF. The CDR3 DNA follows: TGTGCCAGCAGCTTAGGTCCTACCTCCCAAGAGACCCAGTACTTC. The chain employs TRBV7-3 and TRBJ2-5; D not certain. The germline V gene encodes CDR1 SGHTA and CDR2 FQGTGA. This CDR3 region has 15 residues. V lost 2 bases to trimming and J lost 1 base, with 11 bases between them. Full variable domain (outside the CDR3, taken from reference TRBV7-3 and TRBJ2-5): GAGVSQTPSNKVTEKGKYVELRCDPISGHTALYWYRQSLGQGPEFLIYFQGTGAADDSGLPNDRFFAVRPEGSVSTLKIQRTERGDSAVYLCASSLGPTSQETQYFGPGTRLLVL.

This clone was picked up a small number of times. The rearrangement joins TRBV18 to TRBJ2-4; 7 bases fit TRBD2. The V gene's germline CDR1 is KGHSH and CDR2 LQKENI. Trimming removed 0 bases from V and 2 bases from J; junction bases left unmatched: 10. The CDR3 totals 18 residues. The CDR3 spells CASSPPIWEGPTKNIQYF. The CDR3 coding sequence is TGTGCCAGCTCACCACCAATTTGGGAGGGCCCAACCAAAAACATTCAGTACTTC. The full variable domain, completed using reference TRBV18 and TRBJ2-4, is NAGVMQNPRHLVRRRGQEARLRCSPMKGHSHVYWYRQLPEEGLKFMVYLQKENIIDESGMPKERFSAEFPKEGPSILRIQQVVRGDSAAYFCASSPPIWEGPTKNIQYFGAGTRLSVL.

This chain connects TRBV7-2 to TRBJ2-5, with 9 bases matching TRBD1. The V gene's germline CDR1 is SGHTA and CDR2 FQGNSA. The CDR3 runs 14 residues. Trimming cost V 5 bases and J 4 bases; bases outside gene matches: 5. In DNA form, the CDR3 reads TGTGCCAGCAGCCCCGGGACAGGGAGAGAGACCCAGTACTTC. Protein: CASSPGTGRETQYF.

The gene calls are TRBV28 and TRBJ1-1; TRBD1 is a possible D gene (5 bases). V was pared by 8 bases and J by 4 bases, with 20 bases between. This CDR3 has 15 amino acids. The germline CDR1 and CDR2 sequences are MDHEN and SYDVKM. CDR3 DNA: TGTGCCAGCCTAGACACAGACAGAGGTAGCACTGAAGCTTTCTTT. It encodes CASLDTDRGSTEAFF.

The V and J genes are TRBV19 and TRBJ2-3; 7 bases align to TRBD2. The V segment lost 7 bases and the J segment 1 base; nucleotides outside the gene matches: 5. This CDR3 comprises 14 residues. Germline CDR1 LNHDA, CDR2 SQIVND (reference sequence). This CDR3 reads CASKRLAGTDTQYF. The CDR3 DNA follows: TGTGCCAGTAAACGACTAGCAGGCACAGATACGCAGTATTTT.

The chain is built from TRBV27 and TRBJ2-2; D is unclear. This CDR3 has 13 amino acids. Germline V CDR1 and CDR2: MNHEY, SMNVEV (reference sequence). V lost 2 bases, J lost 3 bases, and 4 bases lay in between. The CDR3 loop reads CASSLLDTGELFF. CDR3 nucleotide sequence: TGTGCCAGCAGTTTACTAGACACCGGGGAGCTGTTTTTT.

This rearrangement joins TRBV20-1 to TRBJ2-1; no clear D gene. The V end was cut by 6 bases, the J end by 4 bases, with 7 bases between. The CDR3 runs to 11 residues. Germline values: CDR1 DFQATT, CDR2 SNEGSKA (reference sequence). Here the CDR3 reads CSAPEYNEQFF. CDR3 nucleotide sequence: TGCAGTGCGCCGGAGTACAATGAGCAGTTCTTC.

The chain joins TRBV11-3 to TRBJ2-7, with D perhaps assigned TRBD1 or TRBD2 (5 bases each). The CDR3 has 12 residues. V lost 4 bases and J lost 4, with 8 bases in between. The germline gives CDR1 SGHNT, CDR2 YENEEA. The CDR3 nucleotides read TGTGCCAGCAGCTCGGGACCGTACGAGCAGTACTTC. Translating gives CASSSGPYEQYF.

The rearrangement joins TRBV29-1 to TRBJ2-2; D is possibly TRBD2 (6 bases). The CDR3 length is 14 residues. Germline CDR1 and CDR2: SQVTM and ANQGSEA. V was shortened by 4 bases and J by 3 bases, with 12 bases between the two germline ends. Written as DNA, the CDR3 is TGCAGCGTTGCGGGGACTTCTGACACCGGGGAGCTGTTTTTT. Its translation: CSVAGTSDTGELFF.

The CDR3 sequence: CASSYGRGQGYTF. For the CDR3, the DNA is TGTGCCAGCAGTTACGGCAGGGGGCAAGGCTACACCTTC. The chain recombines TRBV6-5 with TRBJ1-2, with 8 bases lining up with TRBD1. The CDR3 has 13 amino acids. Trimming removed 2 bases from V and 8 bases from J; junction bases left unmatched: 4. Per germline, CDR1 MNHEY and CDR2 SVGAGI.

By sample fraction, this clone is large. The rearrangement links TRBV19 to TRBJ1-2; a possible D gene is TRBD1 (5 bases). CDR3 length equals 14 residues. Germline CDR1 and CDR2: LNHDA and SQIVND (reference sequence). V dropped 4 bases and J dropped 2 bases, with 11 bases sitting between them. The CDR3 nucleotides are TGTGCCAGTAGTAAGGGACCGTCAAACTATGGCTACACCTTC. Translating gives CASSKGPSNYGYTF.

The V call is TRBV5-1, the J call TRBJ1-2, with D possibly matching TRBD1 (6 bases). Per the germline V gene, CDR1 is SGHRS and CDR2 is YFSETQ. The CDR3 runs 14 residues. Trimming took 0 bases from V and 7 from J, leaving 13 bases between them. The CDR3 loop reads CASSLAGEGIGYTF. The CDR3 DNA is TGCGCCAGCAGCTTGGCAGGGGAGGGAATTGGCTACACCTTC.

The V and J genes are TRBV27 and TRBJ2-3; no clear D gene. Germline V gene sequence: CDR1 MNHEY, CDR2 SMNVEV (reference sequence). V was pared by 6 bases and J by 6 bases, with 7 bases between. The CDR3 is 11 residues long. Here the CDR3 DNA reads TGTGCCAGCAGGAAGAGGGATACGCAGTATTTT. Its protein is CASRKRDTQYF.

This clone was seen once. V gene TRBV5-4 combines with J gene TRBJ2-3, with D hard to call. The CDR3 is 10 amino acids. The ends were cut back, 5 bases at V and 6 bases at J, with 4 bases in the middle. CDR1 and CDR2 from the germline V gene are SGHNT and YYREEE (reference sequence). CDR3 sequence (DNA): TGTGCCAGCAGGGGGGATACGCAGTATTTT. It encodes CASRGDTQYF.

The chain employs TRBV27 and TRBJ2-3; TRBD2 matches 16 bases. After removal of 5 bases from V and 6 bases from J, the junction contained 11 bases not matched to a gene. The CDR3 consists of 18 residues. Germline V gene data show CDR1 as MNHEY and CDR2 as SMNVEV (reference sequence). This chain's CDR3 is CASSISGTSGRGDDTQYF. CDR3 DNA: TGTGCCAGCAGTATTTCCGGGACTAGCGGGAGGGGGGATGATACGCAGTATTTT.

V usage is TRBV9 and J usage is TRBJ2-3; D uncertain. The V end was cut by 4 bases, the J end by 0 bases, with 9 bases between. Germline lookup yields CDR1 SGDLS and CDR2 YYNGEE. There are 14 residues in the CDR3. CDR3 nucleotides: TGTGCCAGCAGCCCCCGGATTAGCACAGATACGCAGTATTTT. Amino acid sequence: CASSPRISTDTQYF.

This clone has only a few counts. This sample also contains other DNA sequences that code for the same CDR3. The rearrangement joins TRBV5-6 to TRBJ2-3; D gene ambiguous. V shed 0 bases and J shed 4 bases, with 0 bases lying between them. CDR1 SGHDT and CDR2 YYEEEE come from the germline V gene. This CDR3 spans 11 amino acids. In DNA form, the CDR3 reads TGTGCCAGCAGCTTGGCAGATACGCAGTATTTT. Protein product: CASSLADTQYF.

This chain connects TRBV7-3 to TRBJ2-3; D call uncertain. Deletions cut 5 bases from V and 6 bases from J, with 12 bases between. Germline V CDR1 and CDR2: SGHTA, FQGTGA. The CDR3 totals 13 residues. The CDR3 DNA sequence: TGTGCCAGCAGCATGAATTTTGGGGATACGCAGTATTTT. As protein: CASSMNFGDTQYF.

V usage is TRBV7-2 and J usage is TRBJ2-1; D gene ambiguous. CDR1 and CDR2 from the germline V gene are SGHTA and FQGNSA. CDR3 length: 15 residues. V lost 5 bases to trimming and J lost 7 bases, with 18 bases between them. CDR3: CASSRRNEPGNEQFF. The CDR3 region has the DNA TGTGCCAGCAGCCGGCGGAATGAGCCTGGTAATGAGCAGTTCTTC.

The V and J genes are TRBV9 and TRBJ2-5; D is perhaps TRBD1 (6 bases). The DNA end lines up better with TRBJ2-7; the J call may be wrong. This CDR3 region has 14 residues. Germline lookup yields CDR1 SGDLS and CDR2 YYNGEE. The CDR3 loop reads CASSFRDNFYEQYF. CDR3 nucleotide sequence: TGTGCCAGCAGCTTCCGGGACAACTTCTACGAGCAGTACTTC.

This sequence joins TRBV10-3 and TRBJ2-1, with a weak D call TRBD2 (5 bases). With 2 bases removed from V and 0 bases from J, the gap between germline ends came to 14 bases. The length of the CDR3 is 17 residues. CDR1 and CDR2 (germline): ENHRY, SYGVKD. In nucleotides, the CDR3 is TGTGCCATCAGTGAGGCCCAGCGGCCAACCTCCTACAATGAGCAGTTCTTC. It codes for CAISEAQRPTSYNEQFF.